A selection of T cell receptor beta chains follows, all from one sample in a study of blood T cell repertoires in COVID-19. The method was immunoSEQ multiplex PCR; TCRdb's version includes in-frame clones alone and lacks a portion of them. This sample has about 210,000 clones; about 81% occur once, and the top ten carry about 5.6%. Sequenced input: peripheral blood. All receptors come from a woman between 70 and 85 years old with COVID-19, enrolled during active disease. Both conserved end residues are part of each CDR3. D genes are given only for firm matches. Clone size is shown for a subset of rows, as once, few, many or a class of expanded clone.

d_gene: NA
abundance: NA
j_gene: TRBJ2-1
v_gene: TRBV18
CDR3nt: TGTGCCAGCTCACCCTATACTAGTGCCACCTACAATGAGCAGTTCTTC
CDR3aa: CASSPYTSATYNEQFF

d_gene: TRBD2
abundance: NA
j_gene: TRBJ2-1
v_gene: TRBV7-9
CDR3nt: TGTGCCAGCAGCCAAGCGGCTAGCGGGAAGTACAATGAGCAGTTCTTC
CDR3aa: CASSQAASGKYNEQFF

d_gene: TRBD2
abundance: once
j_gene: TRBJ2-3
v_gene: TRBV7-2
CDR3nt: TGTGCCAGCAGCTTAAGGACTAGCGGGATCATAGATACGCAGTATTTT
CDR3aa: CASSLRTSGIIDTQYF

d_gene: NA
abundance: NA
j_gene: TRBJ2-5
v_gene: TRBV6-2/TRBV6-3
CDR3nt: TGTGCCAGCAGTTCATCAGGGTATCGAGAGACCCAGTACTTC
CDR3aa: CASSSSGYRETQYF

d_gene: TRBD2
abundance: NA
j_gene: TRBJ2-3
v_gene: TRBV2
CDR3nt: TGTGCCAGCATGGGGGGGACAGATACGCAGTATTTT
CDR3aa: CASMGGTDTQYF

d_gene: TRBD1
abundance: NA
j_gene: TRBJ1-6
v_gene: TRBV28
CDR3nt: TGTGCCAGCAGTTTCTATGCCGGGACAGGAAATTCCCAACCCCTCCACTTT
CDR3aa: CASSFYAGTGNSQPLHF

d_gene: TRBD2
abundance: NA
j_gene: TRBJ2-1
v_gene: TRBV11-2
CDR3nt: TGTGCCAGCAGCTTAGGAGCGGGAGGGCCGTGGAATGAGCAGTTCTTC
CDR3aa: CASSLGAGGPWNEQFF

d_gene: TRBD1
abundance: NA
j_gene: TRBJ1-5
v_gene: TRBV7-2
CDR3nt: TGTGCCAGCAGCTTAGCGACAGGGGTACAGCCCCAGCATTTT
CDR3aa: CASSLATGVQPQHF

d_gene: NA
abundance: once
j_gene: TRBJ1-1
v_gene: TRBV7-2
CDR3nt: TGTGCCAGCAGCTTAGGGGGGGGTTACCCAAACACTGAAGCTTTCTTT
CDR3aa: CASSLGGGYPNTEAFF

d_gene: NA
abundance: NA
j_gene: TRBJ1-6
v_gene: TRBV27
CDR3nt: TGTGCCAGCAGGCCCGTGGCGGGGTCCGGTTCACCCCTCCACTTT
CDR3aa: CASRPVAGSGSPLHF

d_gene: NA
abundance: once
j_gene: TRBJ1-1
v_gene: TRBV11-2
CDR3nt: TGTGCCAGCAGCCGTCGACAGATGAACACTGAAGCTTTCTTT
CDR3aa: CASSRRQMNTEAFF

d_gene: TRBD2
abundance: NA
j_gene: TRBJ2-5
v_gene: TRBV28
CDR3nt: TGTGCCAGCAGTTTTGCGGGAGGGAAAGAGACCCAGTACTTC
CDR3aa: CASSFAGGKETQYF

d_gene: TRBD1
abundance: NA
j_gene: TRBJ1-1
v_gene: TRBV7-2
CDR3nt: TGTGCCAGCAGCTTAATATTTGGGACAGGGGGAAGACGGACTGAAGCTTTCTTT
CDR3aa: CASSLIFGTGGRRTEAFF

d_gene: NA
abundance: NA
j_gene: TRBJ1-3
v_gene: TRBV3-1/TRBV3-2
CDR3nt: TGTGCCAGCAGCCAAGTATTCTTCTCTGGAAACACCATATATTTT
CDR3aa: CASSQVFFSGNTIYF

d_gene: TRBD1
abundance: NA
j_gene: TRBJ2-1
v_gene: TRBV9
CDR3nt: TGTGCCAGCAGCGTAGGACATGGAGGGACAGGGATTCGCAATGAGCAGTTCTTC
CDR3aa: CASSVGHGGTGIRNEQFF

d_gene: NA
abundance: NA
j_gene: TRBJ1-2
v_gene: TRBV2
CDR3nt: TGTGCCAGCAGTGCGTCACAGGCTAACTATGGCTACACCTTC
CDR3aa: CASSASQANYGYTF

d_gene: TRBD1
abundance: NA
j_gene: TRBJ1-2
v_gene: TRBV27
CDR3nt: TGTGCCAGCAGGCGGACAGGGGGTCTCTATGGCTACACCTTC
CDR3aa: CASRRTGGLYGYTF

d_gene: TRBD1
abundance: NA
j_gene: TRBJ1-1
v_gene: TRBV10-3
CDR3nt: TGTGCCACGAGACAGGGGGTGAACACTGAAGCTTTCTTT
CDR3aa: CATRQGVNTEAFF

d_gene: TRBD2
abundance: NA
j_gene: TRBJ2-1
v_gene: TRBV7-2
CDR3nt: TGTGCCAGCAGCTTAGCGGGGACTAGCGACAATGAGCAGTTCTTC
CDR3aa: CASSLAGTSDNEQFF

d_gene: TRBD2
abundance: few
j_gene: TRBJ2-1
v_gene: TRBV4-3
CDR3nt: TGCGCCAGCAGCCTAAAACCAGCGGGAGTGTCCTACAATGAGCAGTTCTTC
CDR3aa: CASSLKPAGVSYNEQFF

d_gene: NA
abundance: once
j_gene: TRBJ1-2
v_gene: TRBV6-1
CDR3nt: TGTGCCAGCAGTGAAGATATATCGATACAGGCGCCCTTC
CDR3aa: CASSEDISIQAPF

d_gene: TRBD1
abundance: NA
j_gene: TRBJ1-2
v_gene: TRBV24-1
CDR3nt: TGTGCCACCAGTGACTCACGACAGGGGGCTACGGATGGCTACACCTTC
CDR3aa: CATSDSRQGATDGYTF

d_gene: NA
abundance: NA
j_gene: TRBJ1-1
v_gene: TRBV28
CDR3nt: TGTGCCAGCAGTTCTGGGGGGGGCTACACTGAAGCTTTCTTT
CDR3aa: CASSSGGGYTEAFF

d_gene: TRBD1
abundance: NA
j_gene: TRBJ2-7
v_gene: TRBV10-3
CDR3nt: TGTGCCATCAGTGAGAGGGGACAGATCTACGAGCAGTACTTC
CDR3aa: CAISERGQIYEQYF

d_gene: NA
abundance: NA
j_gene: TRBJ1-2
v_gene: TRBV5-1
CDR3nt: TGCGCCAGCAGCTTGGGGCAGGGCATTGGCTACACCTTC
CDR3aa: CASSLGQGIGYTF

d_gene: NA
abundance: NA
j_gene: TRBJ2-7
v_gene: TRBV9
CDR3nt: TGTGCCAGCAACCAACAGGGGGGGTCGTATTACGAGCAGTACTTC
CDR3aa: CASNQQGGSYYEQYF

d_gene: TRBD1
abundance: NA
j_gene: TRBJ1-2
v_gene: TRBV28
CDR3nt: TGTGCCAGCATGGGGACAGGATACGGCTACACCTTC
CDR3aa: CASMGTGYGYTF